One sample yielded the 26 T cell receptor beta chains listed below, sequenced in a study of blood T cell repertoires in COVID-19. Measured with immunoSEQ multiplex PCR; TCRdb has only the in-frame clones, and not every one. The sample shows over 350,000 clones, around 89% of them seen only once. The sample taken for sequencing was PBMCs or T cells enriched from blood (not recorded which). Receptors were obtained from a woman aged 25-40 years with acute COVID-19.

The chain has TRBV12-3 or TRBV12-4 and TRBJ1-2; TRBD1 aligns across 7 bases. Losses at the gene ends were 3 bases for V and 8 bases for J; bases not matched to a gene: 6. The CDR3 consists of 13 residues. CDR3 in amino acids: CASSFDRVLGYTF. The CDR3 DNA sequence: TGTGCCAGCAGTTTCGACAGGGTGCTGGGCTACACCTTC.

This clone was detected a few times. This rearrangement joins TRBV29-1 to TRBJ2-3; TRBD1 is a possible D gene (5 bases). Germline V CDR1 and CDR2: SQVTM, ANQGSEA. CDR3 length equals 13 residues. Trimming removed 8 bases at V and 2 bases at J, with 14 bases between. CDR3 sequence (DNA): TGCAGCTGTTTGGACATGGACACAGATACGCAGTATTTT. Translated, it gives CSCLDMDTDTQYF.

The J gene is TRBJ2-1, the V gene TRBV5-6; 7 nucleotides line up with TRBD2. Germline CDR1 and CDR2: SGHDT and YYEEEE. CDR3 size: 15 residues. Trimming at V came to 1 base and at J to 8 bases, leaving 9 bases not matched to a gene. CDR3 coding DNA: TGTGCCAGCAGCTTGCGGACTAGTGGCTTGCATGAGCAGTTCTTC. Protein: CASSLRTSGLHEQFF.

This chain uses TRBV30 with TRBJ2-1; 9 bases are shared with TRBD2. CDR3 length: 15 amino acids. V lost 3 bases and J lost 9; bases outside the gene matches: 12. Germline CDR1 is GTSNPN and CDR2 is SVGIG (reference sequence). The CDR3 nucleotides are TGTGCCTGGAGGCATTTGCGGGGGGGCCGGTTTGAGCAGTTCTTC. Residues: CAWRHLRGGRFEQFF.

The chain joins TRBV13 to TRBJ2-1, with TRBD2 matching over 10 bases. This CDR3 has 19 amino acids. V lost 4 bases, J lost 1 base, and 13 bases stayed unmatched. Germline CDR1 reads PRHDT; CDR2 reads FYEKMQ (reference sequence). This CDR3 is CASSWLLAGPTGSYNEQFF. The CDR3 bases are TGTGCCAGCAGCTGGTTACTAGCGGGGCCCACGGGTTCCTACAATGAGCAGTTCTTC.

The V call is TRBV7-2, the J call TRBJ2-5, with TRBD2 identical over 8 bases. After removal of 3 bases from V and 5 bases from J, the junction contained 5 bases not matched to a gene. Per germline, CDR1 SGHTA and CDR2 FQGNSA. This CDR3 comprises 14 residues. CDR3 DNA: TGTGCCAGCAGCTTTGTGGCGGGGGGTGAGACCCAGTACTTC. Translating gives CASSFVAGGETQYF.

This chain joins TRBV2 and TRBJ1-6; a weak D match, TRBD1 (6 bases). The V and J ends lost 4 bases and 10 bases respectively, with 14 bases between them. The CDR3 totals 14 residues. Germline CDR1 SNHLY, CDR2 FYNNEI. The CDR3 DNA reads as TGTGCCAGCAGTGGGACAGAGGTTGGATCACCCCTCCACTTT. This encodes CASSGTEVGSPLHF.

The rearrangement links TRBV18 to TRBJ1-1; 7 bases are a match to TRBD1. Per the germline V gene, CDR1 is KGHSH and CDR2 is LQKENI. The CDR3 sequence is 13 residues long. V lost 8 bases to trimming and J lost 1 base; unmatched junction nucleotides: 4. The CDR3 DNA reads TGTGCCAGCGGGGACAGCCGGAACACTGAAGCTTTCTTT. Encoded protein: CASGDSRNTEAFF.

The gene calls are TRBV20-1 and TRBJ2-1, with D perhaps TRBD2 (5 bases). The V gene lost 3 bases and the J gene lost 9 bases, with 12 bases spanning the gap. CDR1 DFQATT and CDR2 SNEGSKA come from the germline V gene (reference sequence). This CDR3 region has 12 residues. CDR3 nucleotides: TGCAGTGCTAGTCCTAGCTTAGGTGAGCAGTTCTTC. Its translation is CSASPSLGEQFF.

The count of this clone is one. V and J are TRBV7-2 and TRBJ1-6; TRBD1 might be the D (5 bases). The CDR3 is made up of 16 amino acids. Germline V gene sequence: CDR1 SGHTA, CDR2 FQGNSA. The V end was cut by 4 bases, the J end by 6 bases, with 16 bases between. The CDR3 coding sequence is TGTGCCAGCAGCTCCCGACAGTTTGGTAGTAATTCACCCCTCCACTTT. This codes for CASSSRQFGSNSPLHF.

The V call is TRBV2, the J call TRBJ1-2; possibly TRBD1 for D (5 bases). The germline V gene encodes CDR1 SNHLY and CDR2 FYNNEI. The CDR3 spans 15 residues. With 3 bases removed from V and 4 bases from J, the gap between germline ends came to 15 bases. The CDR3: CASSEAPGRIYGYTF. CDR3 DNA sequence: TGTGCCAGCAGTGAGGCCCCAGGGCGGATCTATGGCTACACCTTC.

The chain employs TRBV4-1 and TRBJ1-1; tentative D call: TRBD1 (5 bases). The CDR3 length is 14 residues. Germline assignment: CDR1 MGHRA and CDR2 YSYEKL. The ends were cut back, 1 base at V and 6 bases at J, with 12 bases in the middle. CDR3 DNA: TGCGCCAGCAGCCAAGGGGGCGGAAGGCCTGAAGCTTTCTTT. Residues: CASSQGGGRPEAFF.

V gene TRBV14 combines with J gene TRBJ2-1; perhaps TRBD2 as D (7 bases). Looked up from germline, CDR1 is SGHDN and CDR2 is FVKESK. The CDR3 has 15 amino acids. V dropped 4 bases and J dropped 5 bases, with 15 bases sitting between them. CDR3 DNA sequence: TGTGCCAGCAGCCCCTTGGGGGGGCCGAACAATGAGCAGTTCTTC. It is translated as CASSPLGGPNNEQFF.

To note about this clone: This sample includes further DNA sequences coding for the same CDR3. CDR3 coding DNA: TGTGCCAGCAGCGGGGGGACAGGACCTGGAAACACCATATATTTT. Its translation is CASSGGTGPGNTIYF. The V gene is TRBV9, the J gene TRBJ1-3; 8 bases line up with TRBD1. V shed 3 bases and J 2 bases; nucleotides not matched to a gene: 4. The CDR3 totals 15 residues. Germline V gene lookup returns CDR1 SGDLS and CDR2 YYNGEE.

This clone was seen more than once but under ten times. The CDR3 bases are TGTGCCAGCAGCGCAGGGGTGGGGACAGGAGGTTATGGCTACACCTTC. Protein: CASSAGVGTGGYGYTF. The V gene is TRBV9, the J gene TRBJ1-2; TRBD1 matches at 8 bases. This CDR3 is built from 16 residues. Germline V gives CDR1 SGDLS, CDR2 YYNGEE. Trimming removed 3 bases from V and 5 bases from J; junction bases left unmatched: 12.

The gene calls are TRBV24-1 and TRBJ1-1; D is unresolved. There are 15 residues in the CDR3. V shed 5 bases and J shed 1 base, with 13 bases lying between them. Germline CDR1 is KGHDR and CDR2 is SFDVKD. In nucleotides, the CDR3 is TGTGCCACCAGTGGATTGCCAACAGAGAACACTGAAGCTTTCTTT. Translated: CATSGLPTENTEAFF.

This sequence joins TRBV12-3 or TRBV12-4 and TRBJ2-3; D uncertain. The CDR3 length is 13 residues. The V gene lost 6 bases and the J gene lost 1 base, with 8 bases spanning the gap. The CDR3 DNA reads TGTGCCAGCAGCGACACAGGCACAGATACGCAGTATTTT. It specifies CASSDTGTDTQYF.

The rearrangement joins TRBV5-4 to TRBJ2-3; TRBD1 matches 8 bases. CDR3 length: 13 amino acids. After removal of 5 bases from V and 6 bases from J, the junction contained 5 bases not matched to a gene. Per germline, CDR1 SGHNT and CDR2 YYREEE (reference sequence). DNA of the CDR3: TGTGCCAGCAGGACGACAGGGGCGGATACGCAGTATTTT. Amino acid sequence: CASRTTGADTQYF.

The chain combines TRBV30 with TRBJ2-2; TRBD2 matches at 12 bases. V was clipped by 5 bases and J by 5 bases; unmatched bases: 3. The CDR3 runs 14 residues. Germline V gives CDR1 GTSNPN, CDR2 SVGIG (reference sequence). The CDR3 protein is CAWAGLAGTGELFF. CDR3 sequence (DNA): TGTGCCTGGGCGGGACTAGCGGGTACCGGGGAGCTGTTTTTT.

The chain is built from TRBV5-5 and TRBJ2-7, with TRBD1 as a possible D gene (5 bases). The germline CDR1 and CDR2 sequences are SGHKS and YYEKEE (reference sequence). The length of the CDR3 is 12 residues. The ends were cut back, 6 bases at V and 6 bases at J, with 13 bases in the middle. CDR3 DNA: TGTGCCAGCACCTATGGGGCCCGCGAGCAGTACTTC. Its translation: CASTYGAREQYF.

V gene TRBV7-2 combines with J gene TRBJ2-7, with unresolved D. The CDR3 totals 14 residues. V lost 2 bases, J lost 3 bases, and 11 bases lay in between. The germline V gene encodes CDR1 SGHTA and CDR2 FQGNSA. CDR3 sequence (DNA): TGTGCCAGCAGCTTACAGGTTTCGAACTACGAGCAGTACTTC. Translation gives CASSLQVSNYEQYF. The full variable domain, its missing parts supplied by reference TRBV7-2 and TRBJ2-7, is GAGVSQSPSNKVTEKGKDVELRCDPISGHTALYWYRQSLGQGLEFLIYFQGNSAPDKSGLPSDRFSAERTGGSVSTLTIQRTQQEDSAVYLCASSLQVSNYEQYFGPGTRLTVT.

V and J are TRBV24-1 and TRBJ2-2; TRBD2 might be the D (6 bases). CDR3 length: 12 residues. V lost 9 bases, J lost 6 bases, and 10 bases lay in between. Germline V CDR1 and CDR2: KGHDR, SFDVKD. CDR3 in DNA: TGTGCCACCCAGTCGGGGGCCGGGGAGCTGTTTTTT. As protein: CATQSGAGELFF.

The rearrangement links TRBV27 to TRBJ1-2, with TRBD1 matching over 8 bases. The CDR3 has 14 residues. V trimming: 2 bases; J trimming: 4 bases; junction bases outside the gene matches: 3. Germline V CDR1 and CDR2: MNHEY, SMNVEV (reference sequence). The CDR3 coding sequence is TGTGCCAGCAGTTTACAGGGACAGGTCTATGGCTACACCTTC. Its translation is CASSLQGQVYGYTF.

This chain links TRBV7-8 with TRBJ1-1, with 7 bases fitting TRBD1. This CDR3 contains 16 residues. V shed 1 base and J 1 base; nucleotides not matched to a gene: 6. The germline V gene encodes CDR1 SGHVS and CDR2 FQNEAQ. CDR3 sequence: CASSLGDRARNTEAFF. The CDR3 coding sequence is TGTGCCAGCAGCTTAGGCGACAGGGCTCGGAACACTGAAGCTTTCTTT.

This clone was observed a single time. The chain is built from TRBV9 and TRBJ2-7; 12 bases line up with TRBD2. V lost 0 bases and J lost 2; bases outside the gene matches: 3. The CDR3 runs 16 residues. Germline V gene sequence: CDR1 SGDLS, CDR2 YYNGEE. The CDR3 loop reads CASSVASSGGAYEQYF. The CDR3 DNA is TGTGCCAGCAGCGTAGCATCTAGCGGGGGGGCCTACGAGCAGTACTTC.

The chain uses TRBV24-1 and TRBJ1-2; D possibly corresponds to TRBD1 (5 bases). V lost 3 bases and J 8 bases, leaving 15 bases between the germline ends. The CDR3 covers 14 residues. Germline CDR1 KGHDR, CDR2 SFDVKD. The CDR3 DNA follows: TGTGCCACCAGTGATGGCCCAGGGCTGGGAGGCTACACCTTC. This translates into CATSDGPGLGGYTF.